This T cell receptor beta chain was observed in a study of cytomegalovirus exposure and HLA in healthy donors. Study-level information: The study placed around 80% of its approximately 380 genotyped donors in the Caucasian-associated ancestry cluster.

Use of 60 Vbeta and 13 Jbeta primers characterized the PCR. Profiling relied on immunoSEQ multiplex PCR, and the TCRdb table lists in-frame clones only, not all of them. The repertoire includes 120,000 or so clones, approximately 79% of them detected once, and approximately 5.6% sits in the top ten. Sample: PBMCs. This sequence was found in a man under 40 in good health and CMV-seropositive.

CDR3 sequence (DNA): TGTGCCAGCAGCCGACAGGGGGTCTTCTACGAGCAGTACTTC. Its translation: CASSRQGVFYEQYF. The chain recombines TRBV5-5 with TRBJ2-7; 9 positions agree with TRBD1. V lost 4 bases to trimming and J lost 3 bases; unmatched junction nucleotides: 5. The CDR3 is 14 amino acids. CDR1 and CDR2 from the germline V gene are SGHKS and YYEKEE (reference sequence).